The source of this T cell receptor beta chain is a study of T cell repertoires in cytomegalovirus infection. Across the study: Recently identified HLA-C-restricted and well-studied HLA-B-restricted CMV epitopes were used. In public TCR beta signatures, there were indications of both CMV infection and matching HLA type.

General study findings and limits: Cumulative frequency (of public TCR beta family members) identified carriers of CMV plus the relevant HLA. CMV-specific HLA-C-restricted TCR beta clonotypes dominated the ex vivo response.

This clonotype has more than one count but fewer than ten. Its specificity is unknown. CDR1 is SGHNT and CDR2 is YENEEA in the germline V gene. This CDR3 has 13 residues. Trimming shortened V by 1 base and J by 4 bases, and 8 bases separated the two germline ends. TCRdb independently ran MiXCR on the reads; one entry per CDR3 protein. The sample consists of about 100,000 distinct CDR3 sequences, around 28% of them appearing once. The V gene is TRBV11-3, the J gene TRBJ2-7, with no clear D. The material was CD8+ T cells from cultured PBMCs, obtained from culture after CMV antigen stimulation. This TCR came from a human donor in good health (CMV status not recorded). Some clones in this sample may be carry-over from other donors' samples. The CDR3 spells CASSLVSGYEQYF. DNA for the CDR3: TGTGCCAGCAGCTTAGTCAGTGGATACGAGCAGTACTTC.